The present T cell receptor (beta chain) was sequenced within a study of blood T cell repertoires in COVID-19. On the study more broadly: Samples of COVID-19 (acute and convalescent) were obtained from the United States, Italy and Spain.

Measured with immunoSEQ multiplex PCR; TCRdb has only the in-frame clones, and not every one. This repertoire shows around 190,000 clones, 85% found once; its top ten account for around 5%. After removal of 4 bases from V and 6 bases from J, the junction contained 10 bases not matched to a gene. The length of the CDR3 is 15 residues. Germline-derived CDR1 and CDR2 are MNHEY and SVGEGT. This TCR came from a woman at least 80 years old with acute or convalescent COVID-19. The specimen sequenced was peripheral blood. V usage is TRBV6-2 or TRBV6-3 and J usage is TRBJ2-7; 9 bases are a match to TRBD1. As DNA, the CDR3 is TGTGCCAGCAGTTCGTCCGGGACAGGGTTCCGCGAGCAGTACTTC. Translated, it gives CASSSSGTGFREQYF.